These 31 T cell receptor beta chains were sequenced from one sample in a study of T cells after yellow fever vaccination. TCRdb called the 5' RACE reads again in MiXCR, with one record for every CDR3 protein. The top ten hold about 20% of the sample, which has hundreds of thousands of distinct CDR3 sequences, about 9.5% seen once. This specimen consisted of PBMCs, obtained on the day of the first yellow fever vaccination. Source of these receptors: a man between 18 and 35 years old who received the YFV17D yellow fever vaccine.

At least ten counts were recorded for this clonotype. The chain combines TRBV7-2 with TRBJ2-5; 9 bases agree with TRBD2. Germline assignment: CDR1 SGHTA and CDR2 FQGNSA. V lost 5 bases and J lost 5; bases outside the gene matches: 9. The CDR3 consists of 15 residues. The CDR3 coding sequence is TGTGCCAGCAGCGAGGGACTAGCAGGGTGGGAGACCCAGTACTTC. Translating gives CASSEGLAGWETQYF. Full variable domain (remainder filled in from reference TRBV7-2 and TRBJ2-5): GAGVSQSPSNKVTEKGKDVELRCDPISGHTALYWYRQSLGQGLEFLIYFQGNSAPDKSGLPSDRFSAERTGGSVSTLTIQRTQQEDSAVYLCASSEGLAGWETQYFGPGTRLLVL.

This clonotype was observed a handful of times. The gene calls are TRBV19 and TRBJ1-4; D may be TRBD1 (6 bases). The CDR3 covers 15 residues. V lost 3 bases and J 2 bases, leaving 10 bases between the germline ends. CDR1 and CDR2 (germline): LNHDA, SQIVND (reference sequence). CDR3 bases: TGTGCCAGTAGTATGATGGGGGCTACTAATGAAAAACTGTTTTTT. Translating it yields CASSMMGATNEKLFF.

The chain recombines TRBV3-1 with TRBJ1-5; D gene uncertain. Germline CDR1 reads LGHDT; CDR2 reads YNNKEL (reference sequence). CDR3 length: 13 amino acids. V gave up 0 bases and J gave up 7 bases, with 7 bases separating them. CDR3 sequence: CASSQDRIQPQHF. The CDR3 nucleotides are TGTGCCAGCAGCCAAGATAGGATCCAGCCCCAGCATTTT.

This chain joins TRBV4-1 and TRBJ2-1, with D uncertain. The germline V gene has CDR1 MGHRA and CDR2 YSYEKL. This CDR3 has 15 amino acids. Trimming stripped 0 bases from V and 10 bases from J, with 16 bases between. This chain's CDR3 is CASSQESGVSREQFF. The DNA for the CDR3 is TGCGCCAGCAGCCAAGAGTCGGGTGTATCCCGCGAGCAGTTCTTC.

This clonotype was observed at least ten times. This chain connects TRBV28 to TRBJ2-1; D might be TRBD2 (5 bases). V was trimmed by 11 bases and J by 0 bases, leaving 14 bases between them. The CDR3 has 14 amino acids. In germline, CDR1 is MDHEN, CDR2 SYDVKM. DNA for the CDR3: TGTGCCCACACCGAGGGTAGCTCCTACAATGAGCAGTTCTTC. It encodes CAHTEGSSYNEQFF.

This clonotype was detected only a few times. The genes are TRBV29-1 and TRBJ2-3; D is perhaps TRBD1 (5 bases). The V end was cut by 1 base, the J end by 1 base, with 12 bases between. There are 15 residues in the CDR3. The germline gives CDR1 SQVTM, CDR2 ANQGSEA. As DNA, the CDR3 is TGCAGCGTTGAAGGCAGGGTAGGACGCACAGATACGCAGTATTTT. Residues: CSVEGRVGRTDTQYF.

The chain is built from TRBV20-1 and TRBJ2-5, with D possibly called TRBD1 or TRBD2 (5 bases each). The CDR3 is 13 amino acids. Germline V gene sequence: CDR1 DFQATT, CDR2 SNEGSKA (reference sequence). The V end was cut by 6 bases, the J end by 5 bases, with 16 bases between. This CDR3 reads CSALLDKGETQYF. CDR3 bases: TGCAGTGCCCTACTAGACAAGGGGGAGACCCAGTACTTC.

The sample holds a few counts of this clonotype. CDR3 nucleotide sequence: TGTGCCAGCAGCTTGGAATCCCCGGGGCCCTCTGGAAACACCATATATTTT. It is translated as CASSLESPGPSGNTIYF. V gene TRBV5-4 combines with J gene TRBJ1-3; perhaps TRBD1 as D (5 bases). V shed 0 bases and J shed 0 bases, with 13 bases lying between them. This CDR3 spans 17 amino acids. Germline CDR1 and CDR2: SGHNT and YYREEE (reference sequence). Full variable domain (outside the CDR3, taken from reference TRBV5-4 and TRBJ1-3): ETGVTQSPTHLIKTRGQQVTLRCSSQSGHNTVSWYQQALGQGPQFIFQYYREEENGRGNFPPRFSGLQFPNYSSELNVNALELDDSALYLCASSLESPGPSGNTIYFGEGSWLTVV.

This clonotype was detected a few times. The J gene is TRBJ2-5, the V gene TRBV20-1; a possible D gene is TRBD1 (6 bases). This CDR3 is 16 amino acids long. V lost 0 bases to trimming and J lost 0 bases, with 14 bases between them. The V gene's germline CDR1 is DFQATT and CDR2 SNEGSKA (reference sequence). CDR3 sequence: CSARDLDRPYQETQYF. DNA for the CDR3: TGCAGTGCTAGAGATTTGGACAGACCGTACCAAGAGACCCAGTACTTC.

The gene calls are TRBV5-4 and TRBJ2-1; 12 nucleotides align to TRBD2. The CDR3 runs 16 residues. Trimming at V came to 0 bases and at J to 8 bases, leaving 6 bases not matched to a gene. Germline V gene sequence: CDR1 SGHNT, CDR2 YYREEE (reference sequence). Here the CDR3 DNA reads TGTGCCAGCAGCTTGGCTAGCGGGGGGGGCTCGGATGAGCAGTTCTTC. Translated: CASSLASGGGSDEQFF.

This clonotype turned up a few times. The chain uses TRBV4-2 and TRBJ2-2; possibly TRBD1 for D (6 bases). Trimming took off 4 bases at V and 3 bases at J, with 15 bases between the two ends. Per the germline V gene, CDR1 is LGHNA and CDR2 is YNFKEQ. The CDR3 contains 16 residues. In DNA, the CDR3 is TGTGCCAGCAGCCCTACTACGGACAGTTACACCGGGGAGCTGTTTTTT. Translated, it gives CASSPTTDSYTGELFF.

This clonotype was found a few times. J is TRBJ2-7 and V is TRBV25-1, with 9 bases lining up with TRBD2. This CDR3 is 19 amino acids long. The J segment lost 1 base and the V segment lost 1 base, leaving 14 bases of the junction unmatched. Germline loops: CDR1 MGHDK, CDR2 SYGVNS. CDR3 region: CASSEFRIAGASDSYEQYF. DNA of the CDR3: TGTGCCAGCAGTGAATTTCGAATAGCGGGGGCCAGTGATTCCTACGAGCAGTACTTC.

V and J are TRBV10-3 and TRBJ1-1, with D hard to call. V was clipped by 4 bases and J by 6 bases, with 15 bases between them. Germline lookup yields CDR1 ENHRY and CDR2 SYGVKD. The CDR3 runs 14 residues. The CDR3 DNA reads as TGTGCCATCAGTGTCTCCAGAATGGACTCTGAAGCTTTCTTT. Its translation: CAISVSRMDSEAFF.

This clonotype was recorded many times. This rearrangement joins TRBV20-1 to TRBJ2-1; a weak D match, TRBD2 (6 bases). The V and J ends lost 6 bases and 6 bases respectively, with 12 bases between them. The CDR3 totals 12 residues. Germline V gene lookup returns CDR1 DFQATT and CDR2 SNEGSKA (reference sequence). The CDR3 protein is CSAGPSANEQFF. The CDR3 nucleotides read TGCAGTGCCGGACCTAGCGCCAATGAGCAGTTCTTC.

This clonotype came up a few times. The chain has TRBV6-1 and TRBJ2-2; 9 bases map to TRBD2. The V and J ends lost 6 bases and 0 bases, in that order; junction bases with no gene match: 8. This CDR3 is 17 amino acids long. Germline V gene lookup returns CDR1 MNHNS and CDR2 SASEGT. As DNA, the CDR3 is TGTGCCAGCAGAGCCCCAGCGGGGGGATCGAACACCGGGGAGCTGTTTTTT. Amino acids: CASRAPAGGSNTGELFF.

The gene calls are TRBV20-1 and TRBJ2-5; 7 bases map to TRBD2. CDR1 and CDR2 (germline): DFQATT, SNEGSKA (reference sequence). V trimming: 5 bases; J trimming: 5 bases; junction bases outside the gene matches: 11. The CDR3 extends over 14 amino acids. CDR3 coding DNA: TGCAGTGCTGGGGTCGGGGCGGGGGAGGAGACCCAGTACTTC. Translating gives CSAGVGAGEETQYF.

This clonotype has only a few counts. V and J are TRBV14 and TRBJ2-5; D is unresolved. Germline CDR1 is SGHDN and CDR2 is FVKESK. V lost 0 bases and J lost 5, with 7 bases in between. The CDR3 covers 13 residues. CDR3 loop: CASSQETEETQYF. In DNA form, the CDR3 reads TGTGCCAGCAGCCAAGAAACGGAGGAGACCCAGTACTTC. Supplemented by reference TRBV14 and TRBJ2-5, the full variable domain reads EAGVTQFPSHSVIEKGQTVTLRCDPISGHDNLYWYRRVMGKEIKFLLHFVKESKQDESGMPNNRFLAERTGGTYSTLKVQPAELEDSGVYFCASSQETEETQYFGPGTRLLVL.

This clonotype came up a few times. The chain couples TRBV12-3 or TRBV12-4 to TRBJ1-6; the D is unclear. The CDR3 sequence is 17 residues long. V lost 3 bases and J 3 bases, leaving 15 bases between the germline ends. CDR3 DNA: TGTGCCAGCAGTTTCTCGGTAGGGAGGAACTATAATTCACCCCTCCACTTT. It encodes CASSFSVGRNYNSPLHF.

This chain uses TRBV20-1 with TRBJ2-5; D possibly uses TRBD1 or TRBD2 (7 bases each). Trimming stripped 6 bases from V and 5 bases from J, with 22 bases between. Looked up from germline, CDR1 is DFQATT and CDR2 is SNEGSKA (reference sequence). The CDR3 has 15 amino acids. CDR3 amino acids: CSALEGGGMRETQYF. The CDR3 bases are TGCAGTGCCCTTGAGGGAGGGGGCATGAGGGAGACCCAGTACTTC.

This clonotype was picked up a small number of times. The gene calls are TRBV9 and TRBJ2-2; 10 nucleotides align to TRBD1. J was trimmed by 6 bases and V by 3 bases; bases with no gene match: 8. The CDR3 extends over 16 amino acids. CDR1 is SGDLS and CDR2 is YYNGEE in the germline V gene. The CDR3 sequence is CASSGDRGRIPGELFF. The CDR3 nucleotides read TGTGCCAGCAGCGGAGACAGGGGGCGCATCCCCGGGGAGCTGTTTTTT.

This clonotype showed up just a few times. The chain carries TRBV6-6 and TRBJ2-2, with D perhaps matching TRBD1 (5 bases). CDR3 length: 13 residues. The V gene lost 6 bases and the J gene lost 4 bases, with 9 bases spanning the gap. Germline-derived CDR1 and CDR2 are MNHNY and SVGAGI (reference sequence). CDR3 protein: CASSRQSTGELFF. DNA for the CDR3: TGTGCCAGCAGCCGACAGTCCACCGGGGAGCTGTTTTTT.

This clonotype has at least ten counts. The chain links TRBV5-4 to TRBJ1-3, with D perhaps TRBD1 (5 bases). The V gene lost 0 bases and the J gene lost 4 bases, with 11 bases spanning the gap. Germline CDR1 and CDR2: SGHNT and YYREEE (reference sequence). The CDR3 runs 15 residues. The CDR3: CASSLGGTGGNTIYF. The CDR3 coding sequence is TGTGCCAGCAGCTTGGGGGGGACTGGAGGAAACACCATATATTTT.

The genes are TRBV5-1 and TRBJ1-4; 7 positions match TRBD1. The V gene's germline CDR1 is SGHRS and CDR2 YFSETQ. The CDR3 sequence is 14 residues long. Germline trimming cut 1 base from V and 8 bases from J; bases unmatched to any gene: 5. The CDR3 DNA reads TGCGCCAGCAGCTTGAACCGACAGGGAGAAAAACTGTTTTTT. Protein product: CASSLNRQGEKLFF.

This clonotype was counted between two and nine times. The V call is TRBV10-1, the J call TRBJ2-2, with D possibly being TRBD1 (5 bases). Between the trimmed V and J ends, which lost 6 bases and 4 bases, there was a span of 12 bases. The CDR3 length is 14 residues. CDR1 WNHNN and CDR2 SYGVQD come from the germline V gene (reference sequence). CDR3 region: CASSVDRTTGELFF. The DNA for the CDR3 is TGCGCCAGCAGCGTAGACAGAACCACCGGGGAGCTGTTTTTT.

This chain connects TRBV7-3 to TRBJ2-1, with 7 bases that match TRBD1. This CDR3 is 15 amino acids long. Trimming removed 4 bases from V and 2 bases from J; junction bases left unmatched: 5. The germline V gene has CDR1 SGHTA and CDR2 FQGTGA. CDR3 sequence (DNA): TGTGCCAGCAGCTCGCAGGGGGTCCCCTACAATGAGCAGTTCTTC. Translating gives CASSSQGVPYNEQFF.

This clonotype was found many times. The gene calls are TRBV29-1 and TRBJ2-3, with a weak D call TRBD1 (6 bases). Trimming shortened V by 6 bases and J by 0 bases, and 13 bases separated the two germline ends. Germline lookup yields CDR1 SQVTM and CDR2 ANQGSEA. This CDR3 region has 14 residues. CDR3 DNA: TGCAGCGTATCAAGACAGGCTAGCACAGATACGCAGTATTTT. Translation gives CSVSRQASTDTQYF.

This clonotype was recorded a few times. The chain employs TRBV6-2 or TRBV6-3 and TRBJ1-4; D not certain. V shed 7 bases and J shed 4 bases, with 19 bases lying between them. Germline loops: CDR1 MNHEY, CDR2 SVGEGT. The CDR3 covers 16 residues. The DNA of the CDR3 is TGTGCCAGCACCGACCCTGAGGGTGGGATTAATGAAAAACTGTTTTTT. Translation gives CASTDPEGGINEKLFF.

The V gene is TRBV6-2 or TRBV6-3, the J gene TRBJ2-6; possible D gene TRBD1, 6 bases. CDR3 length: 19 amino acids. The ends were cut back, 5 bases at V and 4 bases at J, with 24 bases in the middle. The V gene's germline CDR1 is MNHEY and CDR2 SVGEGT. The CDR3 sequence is CASSPRGQLLRRGANVLTF. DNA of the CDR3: TGTGCCAGCAGTCCTCGGGGACAACTGTTACGACGAGGGGCCAACGTCCTGACTTTC.

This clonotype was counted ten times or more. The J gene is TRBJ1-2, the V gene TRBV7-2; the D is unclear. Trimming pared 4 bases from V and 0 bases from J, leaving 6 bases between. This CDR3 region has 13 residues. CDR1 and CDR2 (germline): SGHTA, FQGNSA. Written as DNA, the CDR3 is TGTGCCAGCAGCTCAGGTTCTAACTATGGCTACACCTTC. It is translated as CASSSGSNYGYTF.

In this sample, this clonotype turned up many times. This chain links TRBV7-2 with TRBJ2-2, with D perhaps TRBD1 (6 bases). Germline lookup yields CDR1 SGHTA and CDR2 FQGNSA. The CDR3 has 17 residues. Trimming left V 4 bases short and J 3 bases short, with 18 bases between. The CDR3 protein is CASSSPDGGWYTGELFF. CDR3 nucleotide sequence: TGTGCCAGCAGCTCCCCAGATGGGGGCTGGTACACCGGGGAGCTGTTTTTT.

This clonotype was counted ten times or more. CDR3 amino acids: CASSSMETQYF. DNA for the CDR3: TGTGCCAGCAGTTCGATGGAGACCCAGTACTTC. The V and J genes are TRBV6-2 or TRBV6-3 and TRBJ2-5; D is uncertain. CDR1 and CDR2 from the germline V gene are MNHEY and SVGEGT. This CDR3 is 11 amino acids long. Trimming left V 4 bases short and J 5 bases short, with 5 bases between.